Shown below are 17 T cell receptor beta chains from a single sample sequenced in a study of blood T cell repertoires in COVID-19. The table came from immunoSEQ multiplex PCR; TCRdb's copy has only in-frame clones and leaves some out. The sample contains 260,000 or so clones, roughly 80% of which appear only once. The sequenced sample consisted of peripheral blood. The receptors were gathered from a woman in her 70s with acute or convalescent COVID-19.

CDR3 protein: CASSPNSGGAGYEQYF. The CDR3 DNA reads as TGTGCCAGCAGCCCCAATAGCGGGGGGGCCGGCTACGAGCAGTACTTC. The rearrangement uses TRBV4-2 and TRBJ2-7; 11 nucleotides match TRBD2. The CDR3 extends over 16 amino acids. Trimming cost V 4 bases and J 3 bases; bases outside gene matches: 8. In germline, CDR1 is LGHNA, CDR2 YNFKEQ.

In nucleotides, the CDR3 is TGTGCCAGCAGCCAAGATCGTATTTCCTACGAGCAGTACTTC. Translating it yields CASSQDRISYEQYF. This chain links TRBV3-1 (or the pseudogene TRBV3-2) with TRBJ2-7; D is ambiguous. This CDR3 is built from 14 residues. The germline CDR1 and CDR2 sequences are LGHDT and YNNKEL (reference sequence). V was trimmed by 0 bases and J by 1 base, leaving 7 bases between them.

J is TRBJ2-3 and V is TRBV27; 10 nucleotides match TRBD2. The V and J ends lost 4 bases and 5 bases, in that order; junction bases with no gene match: 15. CDR1 MNHEY and CDR2 SMNVEV come from the germline V gene (reference sequence). The CDR3 is made up of 18 amino acids. The chain's CDR3 is CASSSELKRGGRGDTQYF. DNA for the CDR3: TGTGCCAGCAGTTCGGAACTAAAGCGGGGGGGCCGTGGAGATACGCAGTATTTT.

This clone was seen many times. The V gene is TRBV9, the J gene TRBJ2-5, with TRBD2 identical over 7 bases. Trimming at V came to 0 bases and at J to 1 base, leaving 9 bases not matched to a gene. CDR1 and CDR2 (germline): SGDLS, YYNGEE. This CDR3 comprises 17 residues. CDR3 protein: CASSVGVEGGGQETQYF. The CDR3 DNA sequence: TGTGCCAGCAGCGTAGGAGTAGAGGGCGGGGGCCAAGAGACCCAGTACTTC.

This clone appeared a single time. The chain couples TRBV29-1 to TRBJ1-5; TRBD1 is a possible D gene (6 bases). CDR1 is SQVTM and CDR2 is ANQGSEA in the germline V gene. Trimming took off 4 bases at V and 8 bases at J, with 15 bases between the two ends. The length of the CDR3 is 13 residues. The CDR3 sequence: CSVGQGPMEPQHF. The CDR3 nucleotides read TGCAGCGTTGGTCAGGGGCCCATGGAGCCCCAGCATTTT.

This rearrangement joins TRBV5-1 to TRBJ2-1; 7 nucleotides line up with TRBD1. The CDR3 runs to 15 residues. Germline CDR1 is SGHRS and CDR2 is YFSETQ. V shed 0 bases, J shed 6 bases, and the junction held 6 bases outside the gene matches. In DNA form, the CDR3 reads TGCGCCAGCAGCTTGGCAGGGGGTCGTATCAATGAGCAGTTCTTC. Residues: CASSLAGGRINEQFF.

V gene TRBV13 combines with J gene TRBJ1-3, with D hard to call. The germline V gene encodes CDR1 PRHDT and CDR2 FYEKMQ (reference sequence). CDR3 length: 12 amino acids. Trimming took 6 bases from V and 3 from J, leaving 6 bases between them. As DNA, the CDR3 is TGTGCCAGCAGTCGAGGTGGAAACACCATATATTTT. Translated: CASSRGGNTIYF.

This chain links TRBV10-2 with TRBJ1-1; tentatively, D is TRBD1 (6 bases). V was pared by 5 bases and J by 1 base, with 17 bases between. This CDR3 has 16 residues. Germline CDR1 and CDR2: WSHSY and SAAADI. CDR3 loop: CASSQMRGLGNTEAFF. In nucleotides, the CDR3 is TGCGCCAGCAGTCAAATGCGGGGGCTCGGGAACACTGAAGCTTTCTTT.

The chain uses TRBV5-1 and TRBJ2-7; TRBD1 aligns across 9 bases. The CDR3 has 19 residues. J was trimmed by 0 bases and V by 3 bases; bases with no gene match: 16. Germline lookup yields CDR1 SGHRS and CDR2 YFSETQ. The CDR3 sequence: CASSSRDRDGWGVSYEQYF. The CDR3 DNA reads TGCGCCAGCAGCTCCCGGGACAGGGATGGCTGGGGGGTCTCCTACGAGCAGTACTTC.

The rearrangement joins TRBV3-1 (or the pseudogene TRBV3-2) to TRBJ1-1, with TRBD1 identical over 9 bases. The junction had 4 bases not matched to a gene; V was cut back by 2 bases and J by 3 bases. The CDR3 runs to 15 residues. The germline V gene has CDR1 LGHDT and CDR2 YNNKEL (reference sequence). The CDR3 spells CASSQLGQGDTEAFF. For the CDR3, the DNA is TGTGCCAGCAGCCAATTGGGACAGGGAGACACTGAAGCTTTCTTT.

The chain joins TRBV14 to TRBJ2-7; maybe TRBD1 (6 bases). V was shortened by 0 bases and J by 4 bases, with 13 bases between the two germline ends. Per germline, CDR1 SGHDN and CDR2 FVKESK. The CDR3 runs 15 residues. The CDR3 nucleotides read TGTGCCAGCAGCCAAGATCAGGGGCGCTGGTACGAGCAGTACTTC. Amino acids: CASSQDQGRWYEQYF.

The chain carries TRBV6-5 and TRBJ2-7, with 9 bases lining up with TRBD2. This CDR3 comprises 14 residues. The germline V gene encodes CDR1 MNHEY and CDR2 SVGAGI. The V segment lost 7 bases and the J segment 2 bases; nucleotides outside the gene matches: 6. The CDR3, as DNA: TGTGCCAGCACTCACAGCGGGGGGCCCTACGAGCAGTACTTC. It is translated as CASTHSGGPYEQYF.

The rearrangement joins TRBV5-5 to TRBJ1-2; D gene uncertain. Germline V lookup: CDR1 SGHKS, CDR2 YYEKEE (reference sequence). CDR3 length equals 14 residues. The ends were cut back, 5 bases at V and 4 bases at J, with 15 bases in the middle. This chain's CDR3 is CASSTRWGGYGYTF. As DNA, the CDR3 is TGTGCCAGCAGTACCCGCTGGGGAGGCTATGGCTACACCTTC.

The gene calls are TRBV5-4 and TRBJ2-2; D is possibly TRBD1 (5 bases). Looked up from germline, CDR1 is SGHNT and CDR2 is YYREEE (reference sequence). The CDR3 spans 15 residues. V gave up 0 bases and J gave up 5 bases, with 11 bases separating them. The CDR3 here is CASSLAAAGTGELFF. CDR3 nucleotide sequence: TGTGCCAGCAGCTTGGCGGCAGCAGGGACCGGGGAGCTGTTTTTT.

V usage is TRBV2 and J usage is TRBJ2-7, with D possibly being TRBD1 (5 bases). Between the trimmed V and J ends, which lost 7 bases and 3 bases, there was a span of 25 bases. CDR3 length: 17 residues. CDR1 is SNHLY and CDR2 is FYNNEI in the germline V gene. The CDR3 spells CASTSPRWAGMNYEQYF. The CDR3 region has the DNA TGTGCCAGCACCTCCCCTCGATGGGCAGGGATGAACTACGAGCAGTACTTC.

The V and J genes are TRBV5-1 and TRBJ2-7; tentative D call: TRBD1 (7 bases). Germline CDR1 reads SGHRS; CDR2 reads YFSETQ. This CDR3 comprises 16 residues. V lost 4 bases, J lost 0 bases, and 17 bases lay in between. CDR3 sequence: CASSPGGQTGSYEQYF. In DNA form, the CDR3 reads TGCGCCAGCAGCCCCGGGGGACAGACGGGCTCCTACGAGCAGTACTTC.

V is TRBV28 and J is TRBJ1-1; D gene ambiguous. Between the trimmed V and J ends, which lost 3 bases and 6 bases, there was a span of 17 bases. The germline V gene has CDR1 MDHEN and CDR2 SYDVKM. The CDR3 spans 15 residues. CDR3 sequence (DNA): TGTGCCAGCAGTTTCGGCCCGGCGGGGATAGCTGAAGCTTTCTTT. It specifies CASSFGPAGIAEAFF.